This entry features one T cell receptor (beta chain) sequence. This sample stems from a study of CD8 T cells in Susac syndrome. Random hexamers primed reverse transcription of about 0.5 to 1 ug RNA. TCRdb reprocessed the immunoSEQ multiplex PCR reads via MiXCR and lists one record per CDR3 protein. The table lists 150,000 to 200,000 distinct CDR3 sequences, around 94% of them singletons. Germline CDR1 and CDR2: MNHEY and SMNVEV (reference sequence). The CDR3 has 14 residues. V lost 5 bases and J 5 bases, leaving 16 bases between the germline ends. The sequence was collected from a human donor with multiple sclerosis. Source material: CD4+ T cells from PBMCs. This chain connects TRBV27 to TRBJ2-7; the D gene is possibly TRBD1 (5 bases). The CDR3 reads CASSRRGIINEQYF. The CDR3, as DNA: TGTGCCAGCAGTAGAAGGGGCATAATCAACGAGCAGTACTTC.